This TCR beta chain originates from a study of blood T cell repertoires in COVID-19. Under the authors' procedure: Reference gene primer amplification in the assay estimated nucleated cell counts. Libraries were prepared by immunoSEQ multiplex PCR; TCRdb keeps only in-frame clonotypes and omits some of them. The V and J calls and clone size were taken over from that table, and D and trimming were inferred from the DNA. The table lists 430,000 or so clones, around nine tenths of them singletons. With 5 bases clipped from V and 3 bases from J, the junction kept 4 bases outside the gene matches. Germline V lookup: CDR1 MNHEY, CDR2 SMNVEV (reference sequence). This CDR3 has 14 residues. Participants were aged roughly 18 to 95 years, lived in 20 to 30 US areas, and enrolled virtually. Participants were placed into cohorts based on the clinical history they reported. For recovered donors of Cohort 3, there were two negative PCRs, clearance, or symptom resolution.

The clonotype was recovered from a woman aged 40 to 50 who had recovered from COVID-19. The sequencing input was PBMCs or T cells enriched from blood (not recorded which). The rearrangement uses TRBV27 and TRBJ2-1; 7 nucleotides match TRBD1. Here the CDR3 DNA reads TGTGCCAGCAGTGTGACAGGGAACTACAATGAGCAGTTCTTC. Translation: CASSVTGNYNEQFF.